These T cell receptor beta chains were read from a single sample in a study of CXCR3-negative and CXCR3-positive naive CD8 T cells. Reprocessing the 5' RACE reads, TCRdb reports a single entry for every CDR3 protein and omits DNA. This repertoire includes about 22,000 distinct CDR3 sequences. Sequencing used memory CD8+ T cells from blood. Every receptor here comes from a human donor in good health. Some clones in this sample may be carry-over from other donors' samples. CDR3s include the opening cysteine and the closing phenylalanine or tryptophan. Clone size is not always given. Where it is, it says once, few, many or a class for expanded clones.

TRBJ2-2 TRBV29-1 14 NA CSVEGGDNTGELFF
TRBJ2-1 TRBV6-1 15 NA CASSSTGTGSDEQFF
TRBJ1-1 TRBV14 15 NA CASSQKGTVNTEAFF
TRBJ2-2 TRBV6-4 16 NA CASSDSTSGNTGELFF
TRBJ1-2 TRBV29-1 13 NA CSSGPLGHNGYTF
TRBJ2-1 TRBV18 13 NA CASSPPSSNEQFF
TRBJ2-1 TRBV12-3/TRBV12-4 12 NA CAILKSGLEQFF
TRBJ2-7 TRBV5-6 12 NA CASRQQGYEQYF
TRBJ2-1 TRBV9 13 NA CASGGAGLDEQFF
TRBJ1-6 TRBV20-1 16 NA CSARDGDTSHNSPLHF
TRBJ1-1 TRBV30 12 NA CASQGMNTEAFF
TRBJ2-2 TRBV7-9 16 NA CASSSYRGPNTGELFF
TRBJ1-2 TRBV29-1 14 NA CSVGGGTDIYGYTF
TRBJ2-5 TRBV7-9 11 NA CASSLLGTQYF
TRBJ2-3 TRBV29-1 15 NA CSVEGGGGPSDTQYF
TRBJ2-3 TRBV7-9 15 NA CASSYGTGDADTQYF
TRBJ1-4 TRBV7-9 16 NA CASSLSTGDKKSKLFF
TRBJ2-1 TRBV29-1 12 NA CSVEQSYNEQFF
TRBJ2-5 TRBV29-1 13 NA CSVVWGIGETQYF
TRBJ2-7 TRBV28 17 NA CASRVLGPEGNPYEQYF
TRBJ2-1 TRBV5-1 15 NA CASSLEGGHSNEQFF
TRBJ2-7 TRBV7-2 13 NA CASSPWGVNEQYF
TRBJ1-1 TRBV3-1 16 NA CASSQDKRTFETEAFF
TRBJ2-7 TRBV7-8 12 NA CASSLYSYEQYF
TRBJ1-5 TRBV28 16 medium-sized CASRRPNDPGNQPQHF
TRBJ1-4 TRBV6-5 15 NA CASSIRGWANEKLFF
TRBJ2-7 TRBV29-1 14 NA CSALLSYGNYEQYF
TRBJ2-2 TRBV29-1 15 NA CSVESTQGAIGELFF
TRBJ1-4 TRBV7-6 13 NA CASSLEYGEKLFF
TRBJ1-2 TRBV4-3 15 NA CASSQDVDRGYGYTF
TRBJ1-1 TRBV4-3 14 NA CASSQERFNTEAFF
TRBJ2-7 TRBV4-3 13 NA CASSQDRAYEQYF
TRBJ2-1 TRBV18 14 NA CASSLAGGDNEQFF
TRBJ2-7 TRBV6-2/TRBV6-3 15 NA CASSYRLAGGNEQYF
TRBJ2-1 TRBV10-3 13 NA CAIDSGDHNEQFF
TRBJ2-7 TRBV7-9 15 NA CASSLAATGNYEQYF
TRBJ1-5 TRBV6-5 15 NA CAGNHRTVNNQPQHF
TRBJ2-1 TRBV11-2 13 NA CASSFGTHNEQFF
TRBJ1-2 TRBV5-6 13 NA CASSLRDRVSYTF
TRBJ2-7 TRBV7-9 13 NA CASSRGGLYEQYF
TRBJ2-7 TRBV7-9 16 NA CASSPRTSGGWYEQYF
TRBJ2-1 TRBV7-7 13 NA CASSSQYMNEQFF
TRBJ1-4 TRBV5-5 16 NA CASSPGDVEANEKLFF
TRBJ2-2 TRBV29-1 15 NA CSVEPDRPNTGELFF
TRBJ2-3 TRBV6-4 16 NA CASSDSSRGPTDTQYF